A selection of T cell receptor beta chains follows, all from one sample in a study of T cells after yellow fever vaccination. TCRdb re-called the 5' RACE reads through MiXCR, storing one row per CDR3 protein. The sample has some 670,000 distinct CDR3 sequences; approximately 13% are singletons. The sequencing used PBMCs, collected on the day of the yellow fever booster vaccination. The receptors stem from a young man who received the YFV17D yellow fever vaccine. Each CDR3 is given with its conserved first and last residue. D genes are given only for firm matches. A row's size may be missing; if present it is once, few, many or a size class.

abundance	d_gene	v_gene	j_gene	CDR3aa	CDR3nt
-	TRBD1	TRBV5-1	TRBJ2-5	CASSLSAGGQETQYF	TGCGCCAGCAGCTTGTCTGCAGGGGGCCAAGAGACCCAGTACTTC
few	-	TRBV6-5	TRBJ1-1	CASSYSRRGMRNTEAFF	TGTGCCAGCAGTTACTCGAGAAGGGGTATGAGGAACACTGAAGCTTTCTTT
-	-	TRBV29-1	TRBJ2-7	CSVHDRAGSEQYF	TGCAGCGTTCATGACCGGGCGGGGAGCGAGCAGTACTTC
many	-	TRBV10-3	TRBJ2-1	CATTGGSGGNEQFF	TGTGCCACCACAGGGGGTAGCGGGGGCAATGAGCAGTTCTTC
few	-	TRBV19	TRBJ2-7	CASSMSAGRGYEQYF	TGTGCCAGTAGTATGTCAGCCGGTAGGGGCTACGAGCAGTACTTC
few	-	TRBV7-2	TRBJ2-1	CASSVLPSIQFF	TGTGCCAGCAGCGTACTCCCCTCGATTCAGTTCTTC
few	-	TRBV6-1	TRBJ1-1	CASLRTVNTEAFF	TGTGCCAGCTTGAGGACGGTGAACACTGAAGCTTTCTTT
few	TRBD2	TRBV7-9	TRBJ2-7	CASSGPGLAVYEQYF	TGTGCCAGCAGCGGACCGGGACTAGCGGTCTACGAGCAGTACTTC
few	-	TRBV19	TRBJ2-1	CASSIFKNNEQFF	TGTGCCAGTAGTATCTTCAAGAACAATGAGCAGTTCTTC
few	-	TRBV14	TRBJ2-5	CASSSRYRETQYF	TGTGCCAGCAGCTCCAGGTATAGAGAGACCCAGTACTTC
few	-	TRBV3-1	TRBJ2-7	CASSIRGPKAVYEQYF	TGTGCCAGCAGCATTCGCGGACCCAAGGCTGTCTACGAGCAGTACTTC
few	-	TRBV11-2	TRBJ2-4	CASSLSLIAAAPGPKNIQYF	TGTGCCAGCAGCTTATCCCTCATTGCTGCGGCTCCAGGGCCCAAAAACATTCAGTACTTC
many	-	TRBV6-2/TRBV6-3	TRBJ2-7	CASSGLHYEQYF	TGTGCCAGCAGTGGATTGCACTACGAGCAGTACTTC
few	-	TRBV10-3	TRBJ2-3	CAISDDPSTDTQYF	TGTGCCATCAGTGATGACCCGAGCACAGATACGCAGTATTTT
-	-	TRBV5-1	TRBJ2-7	CASRRGGDSYEQYF	TGCGCCAGCCGGAGGGGGGGCGACTCCTACGAGCAGTACTTC
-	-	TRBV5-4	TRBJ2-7	CASSLPSATSEYF	TGTGCCAGCAGCCTGCCTAGTGCTACCTCGGAGTACTTC
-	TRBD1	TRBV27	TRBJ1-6	CASSLSVGARGSYNSPLHF	TGTGCCAGCAGTTTGTCGGTGGGAGCCAGGGGGTCCTATAATTCACCCCTCCACTTT
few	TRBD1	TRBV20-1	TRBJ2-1	CSARQGARNEQFF	TGCAGTGCTAGACAGGGGGCGAGGAATGAGCAGTTCTTC
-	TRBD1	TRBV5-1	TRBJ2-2	CASSYGQGQTGELFF	TGCGCCAGCAGCTACGGACAGGGTCAGACCGGGGAGCTGTTTTTT
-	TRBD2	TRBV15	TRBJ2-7	CATSSGILAGGQAEQYF	TGTGCCACCAGCAGCGGTATTCTAGCGGGAGGGCAAGCCGAGCAGTACTTC
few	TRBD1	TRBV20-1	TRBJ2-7	CSIPPGQGTYEQYF	TGCAGCATTCCCCCGGGACAGGGAACCTACGAGCAGTACTTC
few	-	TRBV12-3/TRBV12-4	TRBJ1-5	CASSPRDISNQPQHF	TGTGCCAGCAGTCCCCGGGACATTAGCAATCAGCCCCAGCATTTT
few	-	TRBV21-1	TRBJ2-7	CASSRFGTAAYEQYF	TGTGCCAGCAGCAGATTTGGGACGGCTGCCTACGAGCAGTACTTC
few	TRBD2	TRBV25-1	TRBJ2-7	CASSEFGGPLREGRHEQYF	TGTGCCAGCAGTGAATTTGGGGGCCCTCTGCGGGAGGGCCGTCACGAGCAGTACTTC
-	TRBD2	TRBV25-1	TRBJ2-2	CASSELAGDNTGELFF	TGTGCCAGCAGTGAACTAGCGGGCGATAACACCGGGGAGCTGTTTTTT
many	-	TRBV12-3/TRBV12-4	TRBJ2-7	CASSPPGPSAREQYF	TGTGCCAGCAGTCCTCCGGGTCCTTCTGCGCGCGAGCAGTACTTC
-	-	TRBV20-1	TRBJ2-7	CSAYRESREQYF	TGCAGTGCCTACAGGGAGTCGAGAGAGCAGTACTTC
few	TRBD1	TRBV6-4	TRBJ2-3	CASSLDRESDTQYF	TGTGCCAGCAGCCTGGACAGGGAGTCAGATACGCAGTATTTT
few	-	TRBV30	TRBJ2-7	CAWSPGVSYEQYF	TGTGCCTGGAGCCCAGGCGTCTCCTACGAGCAGTACTTC
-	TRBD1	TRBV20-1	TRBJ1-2	CSADRGGSYGYTF	TGCAGTGCTGACAGGGGAGGAAGCTATGGCTACACCTTC
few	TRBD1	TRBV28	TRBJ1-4	CASSGQGDSNEKLFF	TGTGCCAGCAGTGGACAGGGGGATTCTAATGAAAAACTGTTTTTT
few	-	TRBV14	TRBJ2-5	CASSQLRTQYF	TGTGCCAGCAGCCAATTACGGACCCAGTACTTC
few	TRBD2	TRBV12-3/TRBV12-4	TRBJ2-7	CASRPGLAGEQYF	TGTGCCAGCAGGCCGGGACTAGCGGGAGAGCAGTACTTC
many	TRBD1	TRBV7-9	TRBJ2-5	CASSPRTGRPETQYF	TGTGCCAGCAGCCCTCGGACAGGGCGCCCAGAGACCCAGTACTTC
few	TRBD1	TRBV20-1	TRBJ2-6	CSANDRVSSGANVLTF	TGCAGTGCTAACGACAGGGTGAGCTCTGGGGCCAACGTCCTGACTTTC
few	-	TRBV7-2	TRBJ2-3	CASSIRIPPTGDTQYF	TGTGCCAGCAGCATCCGGATCCCCCCGACCGGGGATACGCAGTATTTT
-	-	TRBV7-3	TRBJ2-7	CASSSELLGNTGYEQYF	TGTGCCAGCAGCTCCGAACTCCTCGGTAACACAGGCTACGAGCAGTACTTC
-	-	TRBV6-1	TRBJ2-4	CASRGAVTLLAKNIQYF	TGTGCCAGCAGAGGAGCGGTTACGCTGCTAGCCAAAAACATTCAGTACTTC
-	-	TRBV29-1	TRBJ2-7	CLPEGASRTYEQYF	TGCCTCCCGGAGGGGGCGTCGAGGACCTACGAGCAGTACTTC
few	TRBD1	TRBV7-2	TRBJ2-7	CASSLGPGQGASEQYF	TGTGCCAGCAGCTTAGGGCCGGGACAGGGGGCGAGCGAGCAGTACTTC
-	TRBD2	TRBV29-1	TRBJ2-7	CSGGVSGRGGEQYF	TGCAGCGGGGGGGTTAGCGGGAGAGGGGGCGAGCAGTACTTC
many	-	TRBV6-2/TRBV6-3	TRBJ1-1	CASNGGARMNTEAFF	TGTGCCAGCAACGGCGGGGCACGGATGAACACTGAAGCTTTCTTT
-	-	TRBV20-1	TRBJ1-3	CSATMSPGNTIYF	TGCAGTGCTACCATGAGTCCCGGAAACACCATATATTTT
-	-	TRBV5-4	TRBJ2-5	CASSLENRETQYF	TGTGCCAGCAGCTTGGAAAACCGGGAGACCCAGTACTTC
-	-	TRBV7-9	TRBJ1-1	CASSFQQGNTEAFF	TGTGCCAGCAGCTTCCAACAAGGGAACACTGAAGCTTTCTTT
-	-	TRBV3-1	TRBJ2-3	CASSQGGGTDTQYF	TGTGCCAGCAGCCAAGGTGGAGGCACAGATACGCAGTATTTT
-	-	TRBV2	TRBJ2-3	CASDASSTDTQYF	TGTGCCAGCGATGCATCAAGCACAGATACGCAGTATTTT
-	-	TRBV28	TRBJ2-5	CASRPTGPAQYF	TGTGCCAGCAGACCTACAGGGCCGGCCCAGTACTTC
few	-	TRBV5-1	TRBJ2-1	CASSKSGQTSGEQFF	TGCGCCAGCAGCAAAAGTGGACAGACGTCCGGAGAGCAGTTCTTC
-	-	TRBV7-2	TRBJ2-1	CASSLSPGNEQFF	TGTGCCAGCAGCCTCAGCCCCGGCAATGAGCAGTTCTTC
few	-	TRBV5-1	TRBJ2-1	CASSLTGPTYNEQFF	TGCGCCAGCAGCCTAACGGGACCAACCTACAATGAGCAGTTCTTC
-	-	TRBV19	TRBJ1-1	CASSITGRNTEAFF	TGTGCCAGTAGTATAACGGGCAGGAACACTGAAGCTTTCTTT
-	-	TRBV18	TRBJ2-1	CASSPRGPNEQFF	TGTGCCAGCTCACCCCGGGGCCCCAATGAGCAGTTCTTC
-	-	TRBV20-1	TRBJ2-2	CSASSRPNTGELFF	TGCAGTGCTAGTAGCCGACCGAACACCGGGGAGCTGTTTTTT
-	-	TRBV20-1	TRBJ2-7	CSAPTSREQYF	TGCAGTGCTCCCACTTCTCGAGAGCAGTACTTC
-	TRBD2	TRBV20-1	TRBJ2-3	CSAREPGTTTDTQYF	TGCAGTGCTAGAGAACCGGGGACTACAACAGATACGCAGTATTTT
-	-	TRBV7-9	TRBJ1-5	CASSGPNQPQHF	TGTGCCAGCAGCGGACCCAATCAGCCCCAGCATTTT
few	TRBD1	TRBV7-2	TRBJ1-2	CASSLDVGQGRYGYTF	TGTGCCAGCAGCTTAGATGTGGGACAGGGTCGCTATGGCTACACCTTC
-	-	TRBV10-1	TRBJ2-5	CASSVGLVSQETQYF	TGCGCCAGCAGCGTCGGCCTGGTGTCCCAAGAGACCCAGTACTTC